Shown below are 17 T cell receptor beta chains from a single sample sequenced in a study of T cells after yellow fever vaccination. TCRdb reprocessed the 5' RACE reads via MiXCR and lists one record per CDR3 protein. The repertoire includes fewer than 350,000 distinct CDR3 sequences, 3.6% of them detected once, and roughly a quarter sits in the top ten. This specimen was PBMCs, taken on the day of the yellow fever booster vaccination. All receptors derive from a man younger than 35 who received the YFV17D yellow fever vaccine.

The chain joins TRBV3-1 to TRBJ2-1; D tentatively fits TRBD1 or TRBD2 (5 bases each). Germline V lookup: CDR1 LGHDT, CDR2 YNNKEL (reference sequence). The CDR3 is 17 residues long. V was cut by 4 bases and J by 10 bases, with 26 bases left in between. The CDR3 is CASSPPGTRALSREQFF. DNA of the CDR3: TGTGCCAGCAGCCCTCCTGGGACCAGGGCCCTTTCGCGGGAGCAGTTCTTC.

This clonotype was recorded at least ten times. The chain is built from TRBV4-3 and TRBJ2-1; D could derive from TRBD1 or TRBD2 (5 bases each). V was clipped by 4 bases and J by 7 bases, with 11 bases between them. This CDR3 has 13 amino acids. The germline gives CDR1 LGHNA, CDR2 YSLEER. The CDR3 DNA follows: TGCGCCAGCAGCCTGGCATGGGGGAATGAGCAGTTCTTC. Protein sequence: CASSLAWGNEQFF.

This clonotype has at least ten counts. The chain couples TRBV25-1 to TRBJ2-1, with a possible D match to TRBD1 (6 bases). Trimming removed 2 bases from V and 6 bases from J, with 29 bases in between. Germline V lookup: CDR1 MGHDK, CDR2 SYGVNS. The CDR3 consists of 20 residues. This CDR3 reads CASSERFDIISGPRGNEQFF. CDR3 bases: TGTGCCAGCAGTGAACGTTTCGACATTATCTCCGGGCCCAGGGGCAATGAGCAGTTCTTC.

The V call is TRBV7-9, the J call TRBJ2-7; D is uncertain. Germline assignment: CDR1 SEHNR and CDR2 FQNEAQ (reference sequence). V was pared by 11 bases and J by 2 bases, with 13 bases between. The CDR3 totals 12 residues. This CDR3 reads CASGVNPYEQYF. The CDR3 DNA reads TGTGCCTCTGGGGTGAACCCCTACGAGCAGTACTTC.

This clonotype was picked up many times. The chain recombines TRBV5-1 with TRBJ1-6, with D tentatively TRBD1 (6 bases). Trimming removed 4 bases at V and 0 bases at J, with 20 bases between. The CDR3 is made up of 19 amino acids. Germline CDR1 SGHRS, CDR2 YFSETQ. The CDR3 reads CASSAKPRGRSSYNSPLHF. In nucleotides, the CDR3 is TGCGCCAGCAGCGCTAAACCCAGGGGTCGGAGCTCCTATAATTCACCCCTCCACTTT.

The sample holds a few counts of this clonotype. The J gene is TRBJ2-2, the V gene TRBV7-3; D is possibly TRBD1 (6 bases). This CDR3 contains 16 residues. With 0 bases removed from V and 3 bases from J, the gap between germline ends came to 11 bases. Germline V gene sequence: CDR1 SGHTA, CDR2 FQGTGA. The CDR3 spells CASSLTSGEYTGELFF. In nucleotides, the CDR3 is TGTGCCAGCAGCTTAACTTCAGGGGAATACACCGGGGAGCTGTTTTTT. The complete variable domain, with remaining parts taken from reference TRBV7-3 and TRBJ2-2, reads GAGVSQTPSNKVTEKGKYVELRCDPISGHTALYWYRQSLGQGPEFLIYFQGTGAADDSGLPNDRFFAVRPEGSVSTLKIQRTERGDSAVYLCASSLTSGEYTGELFFGEGSRLTVL.

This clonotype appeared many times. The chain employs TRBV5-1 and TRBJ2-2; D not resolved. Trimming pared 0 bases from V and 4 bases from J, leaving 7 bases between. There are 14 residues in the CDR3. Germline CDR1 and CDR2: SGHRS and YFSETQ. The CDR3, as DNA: TGCGCCAGCAGCTTGGGGCAGTCCACCGGGGAGCTGTTTTTT. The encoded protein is CASSLGQSTGELFF.

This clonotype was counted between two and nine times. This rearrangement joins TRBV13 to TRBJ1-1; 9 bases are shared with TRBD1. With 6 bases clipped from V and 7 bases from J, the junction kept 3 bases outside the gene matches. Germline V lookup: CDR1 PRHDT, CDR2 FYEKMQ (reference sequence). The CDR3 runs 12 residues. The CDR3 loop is CASRDRGNEAFF. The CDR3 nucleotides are TGTGCCAGCAGGGACAGGGGCAATGAAGCTTTCTTT.

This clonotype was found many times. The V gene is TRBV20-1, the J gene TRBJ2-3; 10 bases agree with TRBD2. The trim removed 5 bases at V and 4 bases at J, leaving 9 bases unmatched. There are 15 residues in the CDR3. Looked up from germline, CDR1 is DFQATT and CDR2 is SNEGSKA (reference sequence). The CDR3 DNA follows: TGCAGTGCTGAGAAAGCGGGGGGGCGGGCAGATACGCAGTATTTT. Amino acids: CSAEKAGGRADTQYF.

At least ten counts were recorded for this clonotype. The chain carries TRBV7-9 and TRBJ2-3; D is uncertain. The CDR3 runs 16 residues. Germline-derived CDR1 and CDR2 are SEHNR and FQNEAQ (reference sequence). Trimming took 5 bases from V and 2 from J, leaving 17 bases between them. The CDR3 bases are TGTGCCAGCAGCCTCCGATTAGGTCCTTCCACAGATACGCAGTATTTT. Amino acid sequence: CASSLRLGPSTDTQYF.

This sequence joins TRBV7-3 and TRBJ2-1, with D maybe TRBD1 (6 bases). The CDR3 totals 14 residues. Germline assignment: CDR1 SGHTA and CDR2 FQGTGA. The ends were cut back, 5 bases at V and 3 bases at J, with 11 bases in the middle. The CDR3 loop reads CASSPDSYYNEQFF. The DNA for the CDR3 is TGTGCCAGCAGCCCGGACAGCTACTACAATGAGCAGTTCTTC.

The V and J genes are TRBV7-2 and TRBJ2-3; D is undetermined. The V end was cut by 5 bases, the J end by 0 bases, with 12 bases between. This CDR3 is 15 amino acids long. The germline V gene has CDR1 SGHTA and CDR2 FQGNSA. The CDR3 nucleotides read TGTGCCAGCAGCCTCCGGACCCTGAGCACAGATACGCAGTATTTT. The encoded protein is CASSLRTLSTDTQYF.

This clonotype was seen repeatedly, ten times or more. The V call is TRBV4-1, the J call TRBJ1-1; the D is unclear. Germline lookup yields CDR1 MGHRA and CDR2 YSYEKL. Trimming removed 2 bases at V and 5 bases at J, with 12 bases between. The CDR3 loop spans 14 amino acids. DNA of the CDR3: TGCGCCAGCAGCCAACAAACCCTCCCGACTGAAGCTTTCTTT. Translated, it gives CASSQQTLPTEAFF.

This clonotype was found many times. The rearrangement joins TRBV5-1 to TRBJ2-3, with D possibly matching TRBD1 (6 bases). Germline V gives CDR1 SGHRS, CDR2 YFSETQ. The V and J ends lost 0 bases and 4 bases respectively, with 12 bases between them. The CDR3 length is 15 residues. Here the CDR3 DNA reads TGCGCCAGCAGCTTGGGAGACAGGCGCGCAGATACGCAGTATTTT. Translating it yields CASSLGDRRADTQYF.

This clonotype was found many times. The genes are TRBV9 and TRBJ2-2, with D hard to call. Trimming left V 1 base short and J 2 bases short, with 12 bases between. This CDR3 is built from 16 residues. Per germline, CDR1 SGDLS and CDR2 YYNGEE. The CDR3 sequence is CASSVMSVGNTGELFF. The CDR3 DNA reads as TGTGCCAGCAGCGTAATGAGTGTGGGTAACACCGGGGAGCTGTTTTTT. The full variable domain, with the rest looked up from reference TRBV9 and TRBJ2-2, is DSGVTQTPKHLITATGQRVTLRCSPRSGDLSVYWYQQSLDQGLQFLIQYYNGEERAKGNILERFSAQQFPDLHSELNLSSLELGDSALYFCASSVMSVGNTGELFFGEGSRLTVL.

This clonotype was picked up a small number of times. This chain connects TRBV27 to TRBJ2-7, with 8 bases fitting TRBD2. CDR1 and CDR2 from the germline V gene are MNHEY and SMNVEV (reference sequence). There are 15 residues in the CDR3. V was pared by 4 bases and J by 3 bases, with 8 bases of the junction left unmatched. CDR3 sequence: CASSYRSGEFYEQYV. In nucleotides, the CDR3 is TGTGCCAGCAGTTATCGTAGCGGGGAATTCTACGAGCAGTACGTC.

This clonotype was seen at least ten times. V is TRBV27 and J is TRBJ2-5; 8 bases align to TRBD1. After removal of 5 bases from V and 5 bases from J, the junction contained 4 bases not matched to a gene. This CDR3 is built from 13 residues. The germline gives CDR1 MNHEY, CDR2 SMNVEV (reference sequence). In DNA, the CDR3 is TGTGCCAGCAGTACCAGGGGGCGGGAGACCCAGTACTTC. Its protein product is CASSTRGRETQYF.